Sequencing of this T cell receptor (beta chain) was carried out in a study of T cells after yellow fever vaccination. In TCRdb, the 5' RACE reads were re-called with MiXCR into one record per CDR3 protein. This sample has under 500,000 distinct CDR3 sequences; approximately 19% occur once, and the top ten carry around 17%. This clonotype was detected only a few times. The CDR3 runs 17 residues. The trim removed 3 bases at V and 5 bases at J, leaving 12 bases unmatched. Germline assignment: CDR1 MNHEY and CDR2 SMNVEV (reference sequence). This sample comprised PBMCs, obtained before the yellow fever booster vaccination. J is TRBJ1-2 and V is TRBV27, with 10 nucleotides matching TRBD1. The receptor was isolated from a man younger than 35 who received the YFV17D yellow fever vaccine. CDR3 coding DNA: TGTGCCAGCAGTTTTCGGACAGGGGGGAATTTGGGTTATGGCTACACCTTC. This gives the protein CASSFRTGGNLGYGYTF.